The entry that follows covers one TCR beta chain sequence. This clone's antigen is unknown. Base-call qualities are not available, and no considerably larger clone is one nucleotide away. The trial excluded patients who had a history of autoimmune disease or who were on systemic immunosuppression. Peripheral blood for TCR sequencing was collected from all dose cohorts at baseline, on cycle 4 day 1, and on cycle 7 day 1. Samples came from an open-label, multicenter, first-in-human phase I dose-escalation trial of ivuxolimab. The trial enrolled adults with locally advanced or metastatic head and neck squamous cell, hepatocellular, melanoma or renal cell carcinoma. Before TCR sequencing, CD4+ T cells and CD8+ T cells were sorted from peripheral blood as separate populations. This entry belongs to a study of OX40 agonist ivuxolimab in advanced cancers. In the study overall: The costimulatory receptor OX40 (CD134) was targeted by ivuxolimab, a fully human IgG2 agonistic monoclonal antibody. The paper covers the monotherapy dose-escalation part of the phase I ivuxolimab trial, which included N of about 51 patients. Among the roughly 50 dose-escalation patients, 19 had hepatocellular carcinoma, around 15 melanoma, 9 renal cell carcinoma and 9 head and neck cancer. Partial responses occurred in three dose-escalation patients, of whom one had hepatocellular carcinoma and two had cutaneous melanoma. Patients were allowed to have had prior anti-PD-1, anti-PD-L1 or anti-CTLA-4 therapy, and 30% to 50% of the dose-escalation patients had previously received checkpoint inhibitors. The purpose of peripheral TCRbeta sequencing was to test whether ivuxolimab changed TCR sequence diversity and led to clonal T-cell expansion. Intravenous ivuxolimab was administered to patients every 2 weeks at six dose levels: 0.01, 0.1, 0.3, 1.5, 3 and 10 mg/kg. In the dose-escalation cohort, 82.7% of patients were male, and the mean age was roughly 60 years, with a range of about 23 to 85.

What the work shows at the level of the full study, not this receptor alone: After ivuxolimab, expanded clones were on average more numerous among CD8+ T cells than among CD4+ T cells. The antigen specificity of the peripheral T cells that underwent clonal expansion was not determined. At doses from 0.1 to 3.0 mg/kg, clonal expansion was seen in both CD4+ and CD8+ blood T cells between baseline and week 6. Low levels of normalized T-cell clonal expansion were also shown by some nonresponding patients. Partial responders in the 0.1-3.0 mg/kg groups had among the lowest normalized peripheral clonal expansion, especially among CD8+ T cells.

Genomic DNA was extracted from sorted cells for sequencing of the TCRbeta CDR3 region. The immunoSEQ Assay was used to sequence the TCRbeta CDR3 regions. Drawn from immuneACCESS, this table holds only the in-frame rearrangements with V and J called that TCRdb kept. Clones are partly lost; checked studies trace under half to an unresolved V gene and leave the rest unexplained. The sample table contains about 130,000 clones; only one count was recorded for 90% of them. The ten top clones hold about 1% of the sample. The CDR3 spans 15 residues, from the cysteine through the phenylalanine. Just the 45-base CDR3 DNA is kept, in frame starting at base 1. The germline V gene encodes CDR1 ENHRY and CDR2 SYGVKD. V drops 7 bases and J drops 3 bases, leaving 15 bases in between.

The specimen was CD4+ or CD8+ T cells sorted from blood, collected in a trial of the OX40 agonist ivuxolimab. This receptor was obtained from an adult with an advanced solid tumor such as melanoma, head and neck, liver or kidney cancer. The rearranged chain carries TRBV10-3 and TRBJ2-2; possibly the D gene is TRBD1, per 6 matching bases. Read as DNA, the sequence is TGTGCCATCAAAGGGGCAGGGGTAGACACCGGGGAGCTGTTTTTT. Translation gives CAIKGAGVDTGELFF.